The source of this T cell receptor beta chain is a study of regulatory T cells in long-lasting Graves disease. CDR1 and CDR2 (germline): LNHDA, SQIVND (reference sequence). The CDR3 extends over 18 amino acids. J gave up 5 bases and V 1 base, and 14 bases lay outside the gene matches. This sample's time point: persistent/refractory GD, antithyroid drugs over 5 years with positive TRAb. RNA isolated from PBMCs was used to make the TCR library. Researchers made TCR beta libraries by using iRepertoire HTBI primers and running Arm-PCR on CDR3 regions. TCRdb re-called the multiplex PCR reads through MiXCR, storing one row per CDR3 protein. The repertoire holds around 460,000 distinct CDR3 sequences, with about 22% as singletons. Broader study findings: Study of thyroid tissue was not done, with only peripheral blood studied.

Notes on this clonotype: The antigen remains unidentified.

This sequence joins TRBV19 and TRBJ2-5, with 9 bases aligning to TRBD2. Sample: peripheral blood mononuclear cells (PBMCs), taken when the disease was refractory, from a patient treated with antithyroid drugs. The receptor was isolated from a female donor with Graves disease. The CDR3: CASSIGGRTSEGRETQYF. The CDR3 DNA reads TGTGCCAGTAGTATAGGAGGAAGGACTAGCGAGGGGCGGGAGACCCAGTACTTC.